Sequencing of this TCR beta chain was carried out in a study of cytomegalovirus exposure and HLA in healthy donors. Vbeta (60) and Jbeta (13) primers were used in the PCR. Authors' analysis steps: Roughly 11 million shared chains were among some 75 million unique TCR beta chains counted in a later analysis. Sequencing was performed with immunoSEQ multiplex PCR; in TCRdb, only in-frame clones are kept and a portion is missing. The DNA was the basis for D and trimming; V, J and clone size are from that table. The sample lists approximately 160,000 clones, roughly four fifths occurring once. The CDR3 spans 14 residues. J lost 3 bases, V lost 6 bases, and 5 bases had no gene match. Germline V gene data show CDR1 as MNHEY and CDR2 as SMNVEV (reference sequence).

The gene calls are TRBV27 and TRBJ2-1; the match to TRBD1 covers 7 bases. The specimen sequenced was PBMCs. The receptor comes from a man younger than 35 in good health and CMV-seronegative. The CDR3 DNA is TGTGCCAGCAGCCGACAGGGATACTACAATGAGCAGTTCTTC. Amino acids: CASSRQGYYNEQFF.